The clone carrying this T cell receptor (beta chain) was seen more than once but under ten times. A read error may account for a junction end that differs from germline. iRepertoire HTBI primers and Arm-PCR of CDR3 regions built TCR beta libraries. MiXCR was run by TCRdb on the multiplex PCR reads, yielding one entry per CDR3 protein. The profile covers about 620,000 distinct CDR3 sequences, with 16% appearing a single time and 18% taken by the ten largest. The data were taken from a study of regulatory T cells in long-lasting Graves disease. The time point here: newly diagnosed GD, antithyroid drugs for less than 3 months. PBMCs were the source of the RNA used for TCR sequencing. Per germline, CDR1 SGHRS and CDR2 YFSETQ. The CDR3 extends over 15 amino acids. The same sample was also used in a study of T cells in Graves' hyperthyroidism and ophthalmopathy. That work adds: HTBI primers were used for first-round RT-PCR of the TCR CDR3. Blood shared most expanded thyroid clonotypes above 0.001.

The sequencing used peripheral blood mononuclear cells (PBMCs), collected at new diagnosis, from a patient treated with antithyroid drugs. The receptor was derived from a woman in her 30s with Graves disease. The chain recombines TRBV5-1 with TRBJ1-5, with 7 nucleotides matching TRBD1. CDR3 in amino acids: CASSAGQALNQPQHF. The CDR3 DNA reads as TGTGCCAGCAGCGCCGGACAGGCGTTAAATCAGCCCCAGCATTTT.